The 27 T cell receptor beta chains given below trace back to one sample, sequenced in a study of T cells after yellow fever vaccination. TCRdb used MiXCR to reprocess the 5' RACE reads, holding one entry per CDR3 protein. The sample comprises hundreds of thousands of distinct CDR3 sequences, around 4% of which are singletons, and roughly a quarter rests with the top ten. The input for sequencing was PBMCs, taken on the day of the yellow fever booster vaccination. The source of these receptors is a man between 18 and 35 years old who received the YFV17D yellow fever vaccine.

This clonotype was counted a single time. The chain links TRBV25-1 to TRBJ2-6, with D possibly being TRBD1 (5 bases). Trimming pared 6 bases from V and 4 bases from J, leaving 22 bases between. The CDR3 consists of 18 residues. Germline V lookup: CDR1 MGHDK, CDR2 SYGVNS. The CDR3 bases are TGTGCCAGCAGCCCCCTCACCGACAGCTCCTCCGGGGCCAACGTCCTGACTTTC. Protein product: CASSPLTDSSSGANVLTF.

In its sample, this clonotype was seen many times. This chain connects TRBV24-1 to TRBJ1-5; no clear D. Trimming took 4 bases from V and 10 from J, leaving 7 bases between them. The CDR3 extends over 11 amino acids. Germline lookup yields CDR1 KGHDR and CDR2 SFDVKD. The CDR3 loop is CATSEGGPQHF. The CDR3 DNA reads as TGTGCCACCAGTGAGGGCGGACCCCAGCATTTT.

This clonotype showed up many times. This chain links TRBV25-1 with TRBJ2-5; TRBD1 aligns across 10 bases. Germline V gene sequence: CDR1 MGHDK, CDR2 SYGVNS. This CDR3 is built from 16 residues. Germline trimming cut 3 bases from V and 5 bases from J; bases unmatched to any gene: 9. DNA of the CDR3: TGTGCCAGCAGTGATCTAACCGGGACAGGGGTCGAGACCCAGTACTTC. Its translation: CASSDLTGTGVETQYF.

This clonotype has at least ten counts. The chain's CDR3 is CASSLASGGSTGELFF. DNA for the CDR3: TGTGCCAGCAGTTTAGCTAGCGGGGGGTCCACCGGGGAGCTGTTTTTT. The chain carries TRBV12-3 or TRBV12-4 and TRBJ2-2; 10 bases align to TRBD2. J gave up 4 bases and V 0 bases, and 2 bases lay outside the gene matches. The CDR3 length is 16 residues.

The V call is TRBV10-3, the J call TRBJ1-3; D ambiguous. Germline V gene lookup returns CDR1 ENHRY and CDR2 SYGVKD. The V end was cut by 10 bases, the J end by 7 bases, with 8 bases between. The CDR3 covers 10 residues. Here the CDR3 reads CATRANTIYF. The CDR3 DNA reads TGTGCCACCCGGGCCAACACCATATATTTT.

This chain uses TRBV29-1 with TRBJ2-1; D is tentatively TRBD1 or TRBD2 (5 bases each). The CDR3 spans 14 residues. The germline V gene has CDR1 SQVTM and CDR2 ANQGSEA. V was shortened by 4 bases and J by 0 bases, with 10 bases between the two germline ends. CDR3 in amino acids: CSVAGRGSYNEQFF. For the CDR3, the DNA is TGCAGCGTTGCGGGGCGAGGCTCCTACAATGAGCAGTTCTTC.

V usage is TRBV3-1 and J usage is TRBJ2-1, with 8 bases fitting TRBD1. The CDR3 consists of 15 residues. In germline, CDR1 is LGHDT, CDR2 YNNKEL (reference sequence). The J segment lost 4 bases and the V segment lost 5 bases, leaving 7 bases of the junction unmatched. The CDR3 nucleotides read TGTGCCAGCAGCACCCGACAGGGGAATTACAATGAGCAGTTCTTC. Its protein product is CASSTRQGNYNEQFF.

In its sample, this clonotype was seen many times. This rearrangement joins TRBV7-9 to TRBJ2-5; 12 bases agree with TRBD2. The CDR3 has 17 amino acids. Germline values: CDR1 SEHNR, CDR2 FQNEAQ (reference sequence). V trimming: 5 bases; J trimming: 5 bases; junction bases outside the gene matches: 12. CDR3 amino acids: CASSPGASGGALETQYF. CDR3 bases: TGTGCCAGCAGCCCCGGGGCTAGCGGGGGGGCTTTGGAGACCCAGTACTTC.

This clonotype was found many times. This chain connects TRBV7-2 to TRBJ2-5, with 8 nucleotides matching TRBD2. V lost 6 bases to trimming and J lost 0 bases; unmatched junction nucleotides: 9. This CDR3 is 16 amino acids long. Germline assignment: CDR1 SGHTA and CDR2 FQGNSA. CDR3 coding DNA: TGTGCCAGCAGGCGAATAAGCGGGGGCGACCAAGAGACCCAGTACTTC. The encoded protein is CASRRISGGDQETQYF.

This clonotype showed up many times. V gene TRBV28 combines with J gene TRBJ2-7; perhaps D is TRBD1 or TRBD2 (5 bases each). The germline gives CDR1 MDHEN, CDR2 SYDVKM. The CDR3 runs 14 residues. V was pared by 4 bases and J by 2 bases, with 12 bases between. DNA of the CDR3: TGTGCCAGCAGTTCTCGGGACCGAGCCTACGAGCAGTACGTC. This gives the protein CASSSRDRAYEQYV.

This chain uses TRBV5-4 with TRBJ1-1; unclear D gene. Deletions cut 4 bases from V and 0 bases from J, with 10 bases between. Per the germline V gene, CDR1 is SGHNT and CDR2 is YYREEE (reference sequence). This CDR3 comprises 14 residues. In nucleotides, the CDR3 is TGTGCCAGCAGCGCGGCGGCGGTGAACACTGAAGCTTTCTTT. This codes for CASSAAAVNTEAFF. The full variable domain, completed using reference TRBV5-4 and TRBJ1-1, is ETGVTQSPTHLIKTRGQQVTLRCSSQSGHNTVSWYQQALGQGPQFIFQYYREEENGRGNFPPRFSGLQFPNYSSELNVNALELDDSALYLCASSAAAVNTEAFFGQGTRLTVV.

In the case of this clonotype: Germline is not matched at one junction end, which may reflect a read error. This chain connects TRBV4-2 to TRBJ2-3; weak D call: TRBD2 (6 bases). This CDR3 region has 16 residues. The V gene's germline CDR1 is LGHNA and CDR2 YNFKEQ. The CDR3 sequence is CGSSQDGGGGTDTQYF. The CDR3 DNA follows: TGTGGCAGCAGCCAAGATGGTGGCGGGGGCACAGATACGCAGTATTTT.

This clonotype was seen a few times. V gene TRBV11-3 combines with J gene TRBJ2-2; unclear D gene. This CDR3 is 14 amino acids long. Trimming removed 4 bases from V and 4 bases from J, with 10 bases in between. The V gene's germline CDR1 is SGHNT and CDR2 YENEEA. CDR3 DNA: TGTGCCAGCAGCTCCCGCTCGGGCACCGGGGAGCTGTTTTTT. Its protein product is CASSSRSGTGELFF. Full variable domain (missing parts from reference TRBV11-3 and TRBJ2-2): EAGVVQSPRYKIIEKKQPVAFWCNPISGHNTLYWYLQNLGQGPELLIRYENEEAVDDSQLPKDRFSAERLKGVDSTLKIQPAELGDSAVYLCASSSRSGTGELFFGEGSRLTVL.

In this sample, this clonotype turned up many times. V and J are TRBV27 and TRBJ2-5; 9 bases are a match to TRBD2. This CDR3 is built from 15 residues. After removal of 5 bases from V and 2 bases from J, the junction contained 6 bases not matched to a gene. Germline V CDR1 and CDR2: MNHEY, SMNVEV (reference sequence). The chain's CDR3 is CASSPILAGQETQYF. The CDR3 DNA reads TGTGCCAGCAGTCCCATCCTAGCGGGACAAGAGACCCAGTACTTC.

In its sample, this clonotype was seen many times. V and J are TRBV7-6 and TRBJ2-7; D is possibly TRBD2 (6 bases). The CDR3 is 14 amino acids. V was cut by 1 base and J by 9 bases, with 16 bases left in between. Germline assignment: CDR1 SGHVS and CDR2 FNYEAQ. For the CDR3, the DNA is TGTGCCAGCAGCTTAGGCATGCGGGGCTTAAGGCAGTACGTC. Amino acids: CASSLGMRGLRQYV.

Many counts were recorded for this clonotype. In DNA form, the CDR3 reads TGTGCCAGCATGGGGGCGAAGACTAACTATGGCTACACCTTC. Amino acid sequence: CASMGAKTNYGYTF. The chain recombines TRBV27 with TRBJ1-2; D is perhaps TRBD1 (6 bases). The CDR3 is 14 amino acids. V was shortened by 7 bases and J by 0 bases, with 12 bases between the two germline ends. Germline-derived CDR1 and CDR2 are MNHEY and SMNVEV (reference sequence).

The J gene is TRBJ1-3, the V gene TRBV6-5; possibly TRBD1 for D (5 bases). V was shortened by 6 bases and J by 0 bases, with 12 bases between the two germline ends. From germline, CDR1 is MNHEY and CDR2 SVGAGI. The CDR3 covers 15 residues. The CDR3 DNA is TGTGCCAGCAGCCCCGGGACGCTCTCTGGAAACACCATATATTTT. Translating gives CASSPGTLSGNTIYF.

The sample holds many counts of this clonotype. The chain links TRBV21-1 to TRBJ2-3; the table's D gene call, TRBD2, was not cross checked with the DNA. TRBV21-1 is noted as a pseudogene. CDR3 size: 16 residues. The CDR3: CASSKGPEHRTDTQYF. The CDR3 bases are TGTGCCAGCAGCAAGGGGCCCGAGCATCGCACGGATACGCAGTATTTT.

This clonotype was picked up a small number of times. The chain has TRBV20-1 and TRBJ1-6; no clear D. Germline V gene sequence: CDR1 DFQATT, CDR2 SNEGSKA (reference sequence). V dropped 0 bases and J dropped 9 bases, with 15 bases sitting between them. This CDR3 spans 15 amino acids. CDR3 bases: TGCAGTGCTAGAGAATATGGGGAGTTGGGTTCACCCCTCCACTTT. Its translation is CSAREYGELGSPLHF.

This clonotype has a count of ten or more. This chain connects TRBV29-1 to TRBJ2-5; D is undetermined. CDR1 SQVTM and CDR2 ANQGSEA come from the germline V gene. This CDR3 comprises 14 residues. V lost 3 bases, J lost 5 bases, and 16 bases lay in between. In DNA form, the CDR3 reads TGCAGCGTTGATGGTTTGGGTTTCTGGGAGACCCAGTACTTC. Its protein product is CSVDGLGFWETQYF.

In its sample, this clonotype was seen many times. The J gene is TRBJ2-3, the V gene TRBV24-1; TRBD2 matches at 10 bases. The CDR3 loop spans 16 amino acids. CDR1 is KGHDR, CDR2 SFDVKD, per germline. After removal of 0 bases from V and 4 bases from J, the junction contained 3 bases not matched to a gene. The DNA for the CDR3 is TGTGCCACCAGTGATTTGAGCGGGGGGGTGGCAGATACGCAGTATTTT. This codes for CATSDLSGGVADTQYF.

V and J are TRBV2 and TRBJ1-2; no definite D call. The V gene lost 4 bases and the J gene lost 6 bases, with 12 bases spanning the gap. Germline CDR1 reads SNHLY; CDR2 reads FYNNEI. The CDR3 sequence is 13 residues long. CDR3 residues: CASSGRAGDGYTF. CDR3 DNA sequence: TGTGCCAGCAGTGGGCGGGCCGGAGATGGCTACACCTTC. Using reference TRBV2 and TRBJ1-2 for the parts outside the CDR3, the full variable domain is EPEVTQTPSHQVTQMGQEVILRCVPISNHLYFYWYRQILGQKVEFLVSFYNNEISEKSEIFDDQFSVERPDGSNFTLKIRSTKLEDSAMYFCASSGRAGDGYTFGSGTRLTVV.

This clonotype was picked up many times. The chain combines TRBV7-3 with TRBJ2-2; TRBD2 agrees at 9 bases. Germline V lookup: CDR1 SGHTA, CDR2 FQGTGA. CDR3 length equals 14 residues. V lost 2 bases to trimming and J lost 5 bases; unmatched junction nucleotides: 0. The CDR3 sequence is CASSLLAGTGELFF. CDR3 DNA sequence: TGTGCCAGCAGCTTACTAGCGGGGACCGGGGAGCTGTTTTTT.

The chain recombines TRBV5-1 with TRBJ2-1; TRBD2 matches 9 bases. CDR3 size: 15 residues. V dropped 0 bases and J dropped 8; count of bases not matched to a gene: 6. In germline, CDR1 is SGHRS, CDR2 YFSETQ. For the CDR3, the DNA is TGCGCCAGCAGCTTGGTGGCGGGGGGGGTCGATGAGCAGTTCTTC. As protein: CASSLVAGGVDEQFF.

This clonotype has a handful of counts. The chain joins TRBV5-8 to TRBJ2-7; D is ambiguous. Deletions cut 1 base from V and 1 base from J, with 6 bases between. Germline CDR1 SGHTS, CDR2 YDEGEE. The CDR3 is made up of 13 amino acids. CDR3: CASSLRLSYEQYV. In DNA form, the CDR3 reads TGTGCCAGCAGCTTGCGTCTATCCTACGAGCAGTACGTC.

This clonotype was counted ten times or more. The chain joins TRBV7-3 to TRBJ1-1, with D maybe TRBD1 (5 bases). CDR3 length: 16 residues. V lost 2 bases and J 1 base, leaving 14 bases between the germline ends. Germline assignment: CDR1 SGHTA and CDR2 FQGTGA. CDR3: CASSLLGVGGNTEAFF. The DNA of the CDR3 is TGTGCCAGCAGCTTACTGGGGGTGGGAGGGAACACTGAAGCTTTCTTT.

The V and J genes are TRBV7-8 and TRBJ1-2; a possible D gene is TRBD1 (5 bases). The ends were cut back, 5 bases at V and 3 bases at J, with 13 bases in the middle. This CDR3 region has 14 residues. Germline values: CDR1 SGHVS, CDR2 FQNEAQ. CDR3 DNA: TGTGCCAGCAGCCCGTGGGGCAGGGACTATGGCTACACCTTC. It yields the protein CASSPWGRDYGYTF.